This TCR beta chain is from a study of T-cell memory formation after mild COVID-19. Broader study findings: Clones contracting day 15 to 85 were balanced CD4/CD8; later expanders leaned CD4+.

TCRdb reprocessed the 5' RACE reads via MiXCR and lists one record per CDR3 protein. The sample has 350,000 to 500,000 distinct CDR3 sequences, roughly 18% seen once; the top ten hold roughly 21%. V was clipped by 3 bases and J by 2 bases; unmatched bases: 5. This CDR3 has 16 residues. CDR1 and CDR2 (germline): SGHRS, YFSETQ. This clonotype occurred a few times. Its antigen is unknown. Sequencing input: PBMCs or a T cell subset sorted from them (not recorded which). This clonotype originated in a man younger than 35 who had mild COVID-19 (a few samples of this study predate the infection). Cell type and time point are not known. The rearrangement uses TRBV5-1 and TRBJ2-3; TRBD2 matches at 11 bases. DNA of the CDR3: TGCGCCAGCAGCTCCTATAGCGGGGGGGTCACAGATACGCAGTATTTT. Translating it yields CASSSYSGGVTDTQYF.